Listed here is a single T cell receptor (beta chain). The antigen this receptor binds is unknown. The record has no base qualities; no much larger clone is one base away. The library was prepared using RT-PCR. Sequencing was carried out with a NextSeq 550. The public reads were reanalyzed by TCRdb: fastp trimming at Q25, MiXCR alignment, in-frame beta chains only. Merged by CDR3 protein, the rows form single entries marked with the most common genes and DNA. In all, the sample holds about 230,000 distinct CDR3 sequences, and around an eighth of those were seen once. About 9.9% of the sample lies in the top ten. This record comes from a study of patients and donors after allogeneic stem cell transplantation (dated by TCRdb to the early 2020s). Relative to germline, V is 0 bases shorter and J is 10 bases shorter, with 19 bases between their ends. The germline V gene (reference sequence) supplies CDR1 DFQATT and CDR2 SNEGSKA. Measured from the cysteine to the phenylalanine, the CDR3 is 16 residues long. Of the read, only the CDR3 DNA is kept; its 48 bases are in frame from base 1.

Sequenced input: blood, either unsorted or a sorted T cell fraction (not recorded which). The chain is assembled from TRBV20-1 and TRBJ1-6; the best D guess is TRBD1, with 5 bases matching. The source of this sequence is a human donor who was either an allogeneic HSCT recipient or a stem cell or donor lymphocyte infusion donor (not recorded which). It is not recorded whose cells these are; they may come from a transplant donor. The CDR3 has the sequence CSARDGASGKRSPLHF. The bases read TGCAGTGCTAGAGATGGGGCGTCAGGGAAAAGGTCACCCCTCCACTTT.